This TCR beta chain was obtained from a study of cytomegalovirus exposure and HLA in healthy donors. The donors, nominally healthy at sampling, likely had unrecorded immune exposures. Study-level points and caveats: Another analysis was done later, and it associated 15,000 or so TCR beta sequences with HLA alleles at 0.05 false discovery rate. A later look showed TCR association rates differing by HLA locus, highest for DRB1 and lowest for HLA-C. A missense DCLRE1C variant was associated with V- and J-gene trimming of TCR beta chains in a later analysis, and an independent cohort replicated the association.

This CDR3 is built from 15 residues. Trimming stripped 1 base from V and 6 bases from J, with 16 bases between. Looked up from germline, CDR1 is LNHDA and CDR2 is SQIVND (reference sequence). This clone has only a few counts. The antigen remains unidentified. This PCR relied on a set of 60 Vbeta primers and 13 Jbeta primers. Produced via immunoSEQ multiplex PCR; TCRdb's table is partial and in-frame only. The table has more than 85,000 clones, over 65% seen once. This receptor was identified in a woman under 40 in good health and CMV-seronegative. Sequencing used PBMCs. The V gene is TRBV19, the J gene TRBJ2-7, with D maybe TRBD2 (6 bases). CDR3 DNA sequence: TGTGCCAGTAGTATAGCGGGAGTGGCAACGGGCGAGCAGTACTTC. Translated: CASSIAGVATGEQYF.